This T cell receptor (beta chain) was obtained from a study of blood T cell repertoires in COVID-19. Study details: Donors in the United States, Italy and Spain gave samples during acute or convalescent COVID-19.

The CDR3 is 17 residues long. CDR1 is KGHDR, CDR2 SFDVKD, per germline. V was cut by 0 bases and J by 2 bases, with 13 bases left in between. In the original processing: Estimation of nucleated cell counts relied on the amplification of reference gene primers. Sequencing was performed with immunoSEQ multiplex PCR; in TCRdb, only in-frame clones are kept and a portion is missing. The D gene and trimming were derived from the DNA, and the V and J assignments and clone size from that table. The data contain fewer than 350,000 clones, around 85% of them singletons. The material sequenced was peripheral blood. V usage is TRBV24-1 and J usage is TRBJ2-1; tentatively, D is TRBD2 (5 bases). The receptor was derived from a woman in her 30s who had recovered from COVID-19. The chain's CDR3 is CATSDLIRGPPYNEQFF. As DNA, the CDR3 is TGTGCCACCAGTGATTTGATACGGGGTCCCCCCTACAATGAGCAGTTCTTC.